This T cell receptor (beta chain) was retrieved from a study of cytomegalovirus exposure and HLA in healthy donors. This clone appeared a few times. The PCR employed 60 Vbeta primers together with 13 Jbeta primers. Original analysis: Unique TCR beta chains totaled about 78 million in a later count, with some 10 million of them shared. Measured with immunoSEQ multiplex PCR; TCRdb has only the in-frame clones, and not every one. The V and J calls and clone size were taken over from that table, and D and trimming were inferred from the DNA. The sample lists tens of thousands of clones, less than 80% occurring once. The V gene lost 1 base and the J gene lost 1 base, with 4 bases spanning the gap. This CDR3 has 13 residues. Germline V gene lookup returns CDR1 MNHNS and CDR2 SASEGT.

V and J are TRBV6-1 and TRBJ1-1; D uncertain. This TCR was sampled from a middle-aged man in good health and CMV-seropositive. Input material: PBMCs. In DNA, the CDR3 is TGTGCCAGCAGTGAAGTTAGGAACACTGAAGCTTTCTTT. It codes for CASSEVRNTEAFF.